A single sample is the source of the 18 T cell receptor beta chains below, sequenced in a study of early T cells in non-severe SARS-CoV-2 infection. TCRdb re-analysed the 5' RACE reads in MiXCR, keeping a single row per CDR3 protein. The repertoire consists of 80,000 to 95,000 distinct CDR3 sequences, with around a sixth occurring once and the leading ten covering around 5%. Source: whole blood, taken at baseline. The receptors here all came from an adult who was a healthcare worker with PCR-confirmed SARS-CoV-2 infection or an uninfected control (not recorded which).

As DNA, the CDR3 is TGCGCCAGCAGCTTGGCCGGACATGAAAAACTGTTTTTT. Translating gives CASSLAGHEKLFF. V and J are TRBV5-1 and TRBJ1-4, with no clear D. Germline V CDR1 and CDR2: SGHRS, YFSETQ. The CDR3 consists of 13 residues. The V end was cut by 0 bases, the J end by 6 bases, with 6 bases between. Together with reference TRBV5-1 and TRBJ1-4, the CDR3 gives the full variable domain: KAGVTQTPRYLIKTRGQQVTLSCSPISGHRSVSWYQQTPGQGLQFLFEYFSETQRNKGNFPGRFSGRQFSNSRSEMNVSTLELGDSALYLCASSLAGHEKLFFGSGTQLSVL.

Only a few counts were recorded for this clonotype. J is TRBJ1-6 and V is TRBV11-3, with D maybe TRBD1 (6 bases). Trimming left V 8 bases short and J 7 bases short, with 12 bases between. Germline V gives CDR1 SGHNT, CDR2 YENEEA. The CDR3 length is 13 residues. The CDR3 DNA reads as TGTGCCAGCTCTCAGGGGCTAAATTCACCCCTCCACTTT. Translated, it gives CASSQGLNSPLHF.

The chain employs TRBV5-6 and TRBJ2-7, with a tentative D call TRBD1 (5 bases). CDR3 length: 13 residues. V was shortened by 1 base and J by 5 bases, with 10 bases between the two germline ends. In germline, CDR1 is SGHDT, CDR2 YYEEEE. CDR3 sequence reads: CASSLWQGDEQYF. In DNA, the CDR3 is TGTGCCAGCAGCTTGTGGCAGGGCGACGAGCAGTACTTC. The entire variable domain, with the rest obtained from reference TRBV5-6 and TRBJ2-7, is as follows: DAGVTQSPTHLIKTRGQQVTLRCSPKSGHDTVSWYQQALGQGPQFIFQYYEEEERQRGNFPDRFSGHQFPNYSSELNVNALLLGDSALYLCASSLWQGDEQYFGPGTRLTVT.

This clonotype was seen a few times. The chain couples TRBV11-2 to TRBJ2-3, with 7 positions matching TRBD1. With 4 bases clipped from V and 1 base from J, the junction kept 5 bases outside the gene matches. The CDR3 is made up of 15 amino acids. Germline CDR1 is SGHAT and CDR2 is FQNNGV. CDR3 DNA: TGTGCCAGCAGCTCAACAGGGACAGGCACAGATACGCAGTATTTT. Translating it yields CASSSTGTGTDTQYF.

This sequence joins TRBV5-1 and TRBJ1-2; maybe TRBD1 (5 bases). The CDR3 runs to 16 residues. The V gene lost 1 base and the J gene lost 4 bases, with 17 bases spanning the gap. Germline V gives CDR1 SGHRS, CDR2 YFSETQ. The chain's CDR3 is CASSLNSAGASYGYTF. The CDR3 nucleotides read TGCGCCAGCAGCTTGAACAGCGCCGGGGCCTCCTATGGCTACACCTTC.

This clonotype has a handful of counts. The V and J genes are TRBV5-5 and TRBJ1-1; D is possibly TRBD1 (5 bases). This CDR3 has 15 amino acids. Trimming took off 4 bases at V and 0 bases at J, with 13 bases between the two ends. Germline V CDR1 and CDR2: SGHKS, YYEKEE (reference sequence). In DNA form, the CDR3 reads TGTGCCAGCAGCCCCGGACAAGCCATGAACACTGAAGCTTTCTTT. Protein product: CASSPGQAMNTEAFF.

The rearrangement uses TRBV12-3 or TRBV12-4 and TRBJ1-2; D is undetermined. V was pared by 4 bases and J by 7 bases, with 7 bases between. This CDR3 has 11 residues. The CDR3 nucleotides are TGTGCCAGCAGTTATGCGGGTGGCTACACCTTC. Its translation: CASSYAGGYTF.

The V and J genes are TRBV20-1 and TRBJ2-1; TRBD2 matches 14 bases. The germline CDR1 and CDR2 sequences are DFQATT and SNEGSKA (reference sequence). The CDR3 consists of 19 residues. The junction had 15 bases not matched to a gene; V was cut back by 4 bases and J by 4 bases. The CDR3 DNA follows: TGCAGTGCTACCCCGACAGGGACTAGCGGGGGAAGACCTTACAATGAGCAGTTCTTC. Its protein is CSATPTGTSGGRPYNEQFF.

At least ten counts were recorded for this clonotype. The chain employs TRBV7-8 and TRBJ1-1; D is unclear. CDR3 length equals 15 residues. Germline V gene sequence: CDR1 SGHVS, CDR2 FQNEAQ. Trimming removed 4 bases at V and 0 bases at J, with 12 bases between. In DNA form, the CDR3 reads TGTGCCAGCAGCTCTGCACCGGGGATGAACACTGAAGCTTTCTTT. It encodes CASSSAPGMNTEAFF.

This chain connects TRBV30 to TRBJ2-1, with TRBD2 as a possible D gene (6 bases). The CDR3 is 14 residues long. Germline assignment: CDR1 GTSNPN and CDR2 SVGIG (reference sequence). V lost 4 bases and J lost 4, with 14 bases in between. DNA of the CDR3: TGTGCCTGGACTTACGGGAGTGTTTACAATGAGCAGTTCTTC. Amino acids: CAWTYGSVYNEQFF.

This clonotype was seen a handful of times. V is TRBV27 and J is TRBJ1-2; D unresolved. CDR1 is MNHEY, CDR2 SMNVEV, per germline (reference sequence). The CDR3 consists of 17 residues. Trimming left V 5 bases short and J 0 bases short, with 19 bases between. CDR3 sequence: CASSTSGRTVTNYGYTF. CDR3 sequence (DNA): TGTGCCAGCAGTACATCCGGACGGACCGTTACTAACTATGGCTACACCTTC.

The J gene is TRBJ2-1, the V gene TRBV5-1; D remains ambiguous. The CDR3 extends over 12 amino acids. Germline V gives CDR1 SGHRS, CDR2 YFSETQ. The germline V and J ends were trimmed by 5 bases and 8 bases, with 11 bases remaining between them. For the CDR3, the DNA is TGCGCCAGCAGTTCAACGCTCCATGAGCAGTTCTTC. It specifies CASSSTLHEQFF.

The chain recombines TRBV20-1 with TRBJ2-7; TRBD2 matches 11 bases. Germline CDR1 is DFQATT and CDR2 is SNEGSKA (reference sequence). V shed 2 bases, J shed 7 bases, and the junction held 7 bases outside the gene matches. This CDR3 is 14 amino acids long. CDR3: CSARSRTSGWEQYF. DNA for the CDR3: TGCAGTGCTAGATCGAGGACTAGCGGGTGGGAGCAGTACTTC.

The chain has TRBV7-2 and TRBJ1-1; D gene uncertain. The CDR3 consists of 13 residues. The germline V gene encodes CDR1 SGHTA and CDR2 FQGNSA. The germline V and J ends were trimmed by 2 bases and 4 bases, with 8 bases remaining between them. The CDR3 loop is CASSLWWATEAFF. The CDR3 DNA sequence: TGTGCCAGCAGCTTATGGTGGGCCACTGAAGCTTTCTTT.

This clonotype was seen a few times. V gene TRBV6-6 combines with J gene TRBJ1-2; D uncertain. Trimming took 5 bases from V and 4 from J, leaving 17 bases between them. Per the germline V gene, CDR1 is MNHNY and CDR2 is SVGAGI (reference sequence). The CDR3 covers 15 residues. This chain's CDR3 is CASSTQSRVGYGYTF. Here the CDR3 DNA reads TGTGCCAGCAGTACCCAGAGTCGGGTCGGCTATGGCTACACCTTC.

The CDR3 sequence: CASSWRGTEAFF. The CDR3 bases are TGTGCCAGCAGCTGGAGGGGGACTGAAGCTTTCTTT. The V gene is TRBV7-8, the J gene TRBJ1-1; possibly TRBD1 for D (6 bases). Trimming pared 4 bases from V and 5 bases from J, leaving 8 bases between. Germline V gene lookup returns CDR1 SGHVS and CDR2 FQNEAQ. The CDR3 loop spans 12 amino acids.

The rearrangement links TRBV7-9 to TRBJ2-7, with D perhaps TRBD2 (6 bases). This CDR3 contains 13 residues. V dropped 4 bases and J dropped 3 bases, with 10 bases sitting between them. The germline V gene has CDR1 SEHNR and CDR2 FQNEAQ (reference sequence). The CDR3 coding sequence is TGTGCCAGCAGCTCAGCGGGTATCTACGAGCAGTACTTC. Its protein is CASSSAGIYEQYF.

This clonotype was seen repeatedly, ten times or more. The chain employs TRBV5-4 and TRBJ2-3, with 13 bases aligning to TRBD2. The CDR3 totals 19 residues. V lost 3 bases and J lost 1; bases outside the gene matches: 11. The V gene's germline CDR1 is SGHNT and CDR2 YYREEE (reference sequence). The CDR3 reads CASSSPTSGRAVGTDTQYF. For the CDR3, the DNA is TGTGCCAGCAGCTCACCTACTAGCGGGAGGGCCGTTGGCACAGATACGCAGTATTTT.